This T cell receptor (beta chain) is drawn from a study of T cell changes during pregnancy in multiple sclerosis. This clone appeared once. Profiled with immunoSEQ multiplex PCR; TCRdb holds only in-frame clones, not every one. This table holds 80,000 or so clones, 90% to 95% found once. This CDR3 is built from 15 residues. The V segment lost 3 bases and the J segment 4 bases; nucleotides outside the gene matches: 6. Germline CDR1 reads SGHTA; CDR2 reads FQGTGA. The TCR sequence derives from a female donor with multiple sclerosis, enrolled in a pregnancy study. The specimen was peripheral blood, collected before pregnancy. V is TRBV7-3 and J is TRBJ1-1; 9 bases fit TRBD1. CDR3: CASSLGQGIGTEAFF. Here the CDR3 DNA reads TGTGCCAGCAGCTTGGGACAGGGCATTGGCACTGAAGCTTTCTTT.